Detailed here is one T cell receptor (beta chain). Its cognate antigen is unknown. The CDR3 extends over 15 amino acids. V lost 2 bases and J lost 5, with 14 bases in between. Germline V gene sequence: CDR1 SGDLS, CDR2 YYNGEE. Specified time point: before natalizumab initiation. T0 blood was collected before the first natalizumab infusion. The data derive from a study of multiple sclerosis patients with progressive multifocal leukoencephalopathy. Every PCR reaction included synthetic inline CDR3 controls for all V-J pairings. Assay used: immunoSEQ multiplex PCR; TCRdb lists only in-frame clones, some missing. Among roughly 31,000 clones listed, 89% were seen once. Study results and limitations: Most PML patients had lower entropy, suggesting less diverse TRB repertoires. TRBV and TRBJ usage showed no common pattern when PML developed.

The sample was PBMCs. The V call is TRBV9, the J call TRBJ2-1, with D unclear. This receptor was identified in a human donor with multiple sclerosis. The CDR3, as DNA: TGTGCCAGCAGCGTGGGCGGCAGGTCCCACAATGAGCAGTTCTTC. Protein: CASSVGGRSHNEQFF.